A selection of T cell receptor beta chains follows, all from one sample in a study of early T cells in non-severe SARS-CoV-2 infection. TCRdb used MiXCR to reprocess the 5' RACE reads, holding one entry per CDR3 protein. The data show 45,000 to 75,000 distinct CDR3 sequences, roughly 5.5% seen once. Sample: whole blood. These receptors all come from an adult who was a healthcare worker with PCR-confirmed SARS-CoV-2 infection or an uninfected control (not recorded which). The CDR3 runs from the conserved cysteine through the conserved F or W. D genes are given only for firm matches. Size is stated for part of the rows, as once, few or many counts, or as a class when the clone is expanded.

J gene,clone size,D gene,V gene,CDR3 protein,CDR3 DNA
TRBJ1-3,.,.,TRBV6-5,CASSLGGFTGNTIYF,TGTGCCAGCAGTCTGGGGGGATTTACAGGAAACACCATATATTTT
TRBJ2-3,.,TRBD2,TRBV27,CASSLRREGRDTQYF,TGTGCCAGCAGTTTACGGCGGGAGGGCCGGGATACGCAGTATTTT
TRBJ2-6,many,TRBD1,TRBV5-1,CASSPGQAGANVLTF,TGCGCCAGCAGCCCCGGACAGGCCGGGGCCAACGTCCTGACTTTC
TRBJ1-1,few,TRBD1,TRBV12-3/TRBV12-4,CASRGQGREAFF,TGTGCCAGCAGGGGACAGGGACGTGAAGCTTTCTTT
TRBJ2-7,many,TRBD1,TRBV20-1,CSARGLSGGYEQYF,TGCAGTGCTAGAGGGTTGTCAGGGGGCTACGAGCAGTACTTC
TRBJ2-7,few,TRBD2,TRBV18,CASSPGLAWVSSYEQYF,TGTGCCAGCTCACCCGGACTAGCGTGGGTAAGCTCCTACGAGCAGTACTTC
TRBJ2-2,many,TRBD2,TRBV12-3/TRBV12-4,CASSKGLAGVVSGGELFF,TGTGCCAGCAGTAAGGGACTAGCGGGAGTCGTTAGTGGCGGGGAGCTGTTTTTT
TRBJ2-7,few,.,TRBV5-4,CASSLTGQSSYEQYF,TGTGCCAGCAGCTTGACAGGGCAAAGCTCCTACGAGCAGTACTTC
TRBJ2-7,few,.,TRBV29-1,CSVEIGQGKFEQYF,TGCAGCGTTGAGATAGGGCAGGGGAAGTTCGAGCAGTACTTC
TRBJ1-5,.,.,TRBV27,CASSLSLRSNQPQHF,TGTGCCAGCAGTTTATCGTTACGCTCCAATCAGCCCCAGCATTTT
TRBJ1-3,many,.,TRBV7-2,CASSPEGRTSGNTIYF,TGTGCCAGCAGCCCAGAGGGACGGACCTCTGGAAACACCATATATTTT
TRBJ1-2,many,.,TRBV30,CANLRTVNYGYTF,TGTGCCAATCTCCGGACGGTAAACTATGGCTACACCTTC
TRBJ1-1,many,.,TRBV20-1,CSARFMGRPTEAFF,TGCAGTGCTAGATTCATGGGCAGGCCGACTGAAGCTTTCTTT
TRBJ1-1,many,.,TRBV5-8,CASSSRGLTDLIAFF,TGTGCCAGCAGCTCGCGGGGATTGACAGATTTGATAGCTTTCTTT
TRBJ1-6,many,.,TRBV15,CATSRGGTPSPLHF,TGTGCCACCAGCAGGGGCGGGACACCTTCACCCCTCCACTTT
TRBJ2-3,.,.,TRBV6-2/TRBV6-3,CASSYSPEPTDTQYF,TGTGCCAGCAGTTACTCGCCAGAGCCCACAGATACGCAGTATTTT
TRBJ2-1,many,.,TRBV28,CASSLPTGNEQFF,TGTGCCAGCAGTTTACCGACAGGCAATGAGCAGTTCTTC
TRBJ2-3,many,TRBD2,TRBV19,CASRGLDRGDTQYF,TGTGCCAGTAGGGGACTAGACCGCGGAGATACGCAGTATTTT
TRBJ1-2,few,.,TRBV6-2/TRBV6-3,CASSSWTGNSNYGYTF,TGTGCCAGCAGTTCCTGGACGGGGAACTCTAACTATGGCTACACCTTC
TRBJ2-7,few,TRBD1,TRBV7-9,CASSLQGVGEQYF,TGTGCCAGCAGCTTACAGGGGGTTGGGGAGCAGTACTTC
TRBJ1-2,many,.,TRBV30,CALRRGGTNYGYTF,TGTGCCCTTAGAAGGGGGGGCACGAACTATGGCTACACCTTC
TRBJ2-7,many,TRBD2,TRBV6-5,CASSTSGGSYEQYF,TGTGCCAGCAGCACTAGCGGGGGGTCCTACGAGCAGTACTTC
TRBJ1-4,many,.,TRBV7-2,CASSLWQGGEKLFF,TGTGCCAGCAGCTTGTGGCAGGGAGGGGAAAAACTGTTTTTT
TRBJ2-7,.,TRBD2,TRBV11-2,CASSLGVSGSIYEQYF,TGTGCCAGCAGCTTAGGGGTTAGCGGGAGTATCTACGAGCAGTACTTC